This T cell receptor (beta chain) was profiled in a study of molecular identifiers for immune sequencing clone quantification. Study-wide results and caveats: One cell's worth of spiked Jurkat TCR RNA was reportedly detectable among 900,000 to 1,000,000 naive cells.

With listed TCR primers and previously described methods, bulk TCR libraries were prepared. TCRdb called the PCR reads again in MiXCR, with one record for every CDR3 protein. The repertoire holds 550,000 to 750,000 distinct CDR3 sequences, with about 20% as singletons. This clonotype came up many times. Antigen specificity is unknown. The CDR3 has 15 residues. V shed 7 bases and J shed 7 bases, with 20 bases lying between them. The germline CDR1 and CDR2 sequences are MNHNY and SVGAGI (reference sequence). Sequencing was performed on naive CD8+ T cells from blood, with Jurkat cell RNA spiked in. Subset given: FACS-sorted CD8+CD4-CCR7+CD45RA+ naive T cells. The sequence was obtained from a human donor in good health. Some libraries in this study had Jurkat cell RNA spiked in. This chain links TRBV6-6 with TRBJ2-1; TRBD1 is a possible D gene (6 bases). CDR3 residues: CASTHLGGRVNEQFF. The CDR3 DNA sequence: TGTGCCAGCACCCACCTAGGGGGTCGGGTTAATGAGCAGTTCTTC.